Listed below are T cell receptor beta chains from one sample, sequenced in a study of control samples from healthy donors and cancer patients. Assay: immunoSEQ multiplex PCR; the TCRdb copy retains only in-frame clones and omits some. This sample carries tens of thousands of clones, about nine tenths of them seen once, and the ten largest clones take 9.5% to 15%. The sequenced sample consisted of PBMCs. The receptor set was obtained from a middle-aged man with lung cancer. CDR3s include the opening cysteine and the closing phenylalanine or tryptophan. A D gene is named only where the DNA matches it firmly. A row's size may be missing; if present it is once, few, many or a size class.

v_call	clone_size	j_call	d_call	cdr3_nt	cdr3_aa
TRBV6-2/TRBV6-3	.	TRBJ1-2	.	TGTGCCAGCAGCCGTACAGGGAAAGTTATATATGGCTACACCTTC	CASSRTGKVIYGYTF
TRBV4-1	.	TRBJ1-6	.	TGCGCCAGCAGCTCCTGGGATAATAATTCACCCCTCCACTTT	CASSSWDNNSPLHF
TRBV6-5	.	TRBJ1-2	.	TGTGCCAGCAGCCCCAAAACAATCTATGGCTACACCTTC	CASSPKTIYGYTF
TRBV6-5	.	TRBJ1-5	.	TGTGCCAGCGGGAGCAGGGCGGATCAGCCCCAGCATTTT	CASGSRADQPQHF
TRBV28	.	TRBJ2-3	TRBD1	TGTGCCAGCAGTCCACAGGGGGACGGATCAGATACGCAGTATTTT	CASSPQGDGSDTQYF
TRBV11-2	.	TRBJ1-2	TRBD1	TGTGCCAGCAGCTTAGCACAGGGGGCCCCCTATGGCTACACCTTC	CASSLAQGAPYGYTF
TRBV24-1	.	TRBJ2-5	.	TGTGCCACCAGTGATCCGACAATGGAGACCCAGTACTTC	CATSDPTMETQYF
TRBV27	.	TRBJ1-2	.	TGTGCCAGCAGTTTATCGCGCGTTGGGTATGGCTACACCTTC	CASSLSRVGYGYTF
TRBV3-1/TRBV3-2	.	TRBJ2-1	.	TGTGCCAGCAGCCAATGGGGAAAGGACAATGAGCAGTTCTTC	CASSQWGKDNEQFF
TRBV28	.	TRBJ2-3	.	TGTGCCAGCAGTCGAGGGACGGTAAGAATGAGAGATACGCAGTATTTT	CASSRGTVRMRDTQYF
TRBV7-2	.	TRBJ2-7	TRBD1	TGTGCCAGCAGCCCGGGGACAGGGCCCGAGCAGTACTTC	CASSPGTGPEQYF
TRBV29-1	.	TRBJ2-1	TRBD2	TGCAGCGTTAGCGGGGGGGCCCGAGAGCAGTTCTTC	CSVSGGAREQFF
TRBV19	.	TRBJ2-3	TRBD1	TGTGCCAGTAGGGGACAGGGCACAGATACGCAGTATTTT	CASRGQGTDTQYF
TRBV7-2	.	TRBJ2-3	TRBD2	TGTGCCAGCAGCTCGGGACTAGCGGGGGGGGATACGCAGTATTTT	CASSSGLAGGDTQYF
TRBV4-1	.	TRBJ2-2	.	TGCGCCAGCAGCCAAGGATTCTTTTACACCGGGGAGCTGTTTTTT	CASSQGFFYTGELFF
TRBV5-1	.	TRBJ1-2	.	TGCGCCAGCAGCTTGCTTCAAGTGGGGGGGTATGGCTACACCTTC	CASSLLQVGGYGYTF
TRBV7-2	.	TRBJ1-1	TRBD1	TGTGCCAGCAGCTTAGGTACAGGGGCGCATAACACTGAAGCTTTCTTT	CASSLGTGAHNTEAFF
TRBV28	.	TRBJ1-5	.	TGTGCCAGCACGAAGCAGGAGGGCCAGCCCCAGCATTTT	CASTKQEGQPQHF
TRBV7-9	.	TRBJ1-1	.	TGTGCCAGCAGCGGGTGGGGGGTGTCGGACACTGAAGCTTTCTTT	CASSGWGVSDTEAFF
TRBV18	.	TRBJ2-3	TRBD2	TGTGCCAGCTCCCCGAGGGAGGAAGCGGGGGGCACAGATACGCAGTATTTT	CASSPREEAGGTDTQYF
TRBV5-4	.	TRBJ2-5	.	TGTGCCAGCAGCCCCCGGGGAGGGGGAATTCAAGAGACCCAGTACTTC	CASSPRGGGIQETQYF
TRBV10-3	.	TRBJ2-5	.	TGTGCCATCAGTGAGGGGACTGGAGGACAAGAGACCCAGTACTTC	CAISEGTGGQETQYF
TRBV7-7	once	TRBJ1-1	.	TGTGCTAGCAGTCGAGCTTTGGACACTGAAGCTTTCTTT	CASSRALDTEAFF
TRBV5-4	.	TRBJ1-3	.	TGTGCCAGCAGCTTGGCAGGGGATGGAAACACCATATATTTT	CASSLAGDGNTIYF
TRBV7-3	.	TRBJ2-1	.	TGTGCCAGCAGCTCCCTCCTAGGGTTGGGTGTGGATGAGCAGTTCTTC	CASSSLLGLGVDEQFF
TRBV3-1/TRBV3-2	once	TRBJ1-2	.	TGTGCCAGCAGCCAAGTTCCAGAGAACTATGGCTACACCTTC	CASSQVPENYGYTF
TRBV5-4	.	TRBJ1-4	.	TGTGCCAGCAGTTCTCGACTGCCGGGAAATGAAAAACTGTTTTTT	CASSSRLPGNEKLFF
TRBV7-9	.	TRBJ2-7	.	TGTGCCAGCAGCCCGGGAAATTTTGGGTACGAGCAGTACTTC	CASSPGNFGYEQYF
TRBV13	.	TRBJ1-5	TRBD1	TGTGCCAGCAGCTTAGGCATAGGGGGCCCCAATCAGCCCCAGCATTTT	CASSLGIGGPNQPQHF
TRBV19	.	TRBJ2-6	.	TGTGCCAGTAGTTATTCCCGGAAAATTACAGGTACCAACGTCCTGACTTTC	CASSYSRKITGTNVLTF
TRBV6-5	.	TRBJ2-5	.	TGTGCCAGCAGTTACAGCCTACTAGGTACGTCAGAGACCCAGTACTTC	CASSYSLLGTSETQYF
TRBV5-1	.	TRBJ2-7	.	TGCGCCAGCAGCTTGGCAGGAACTTCCTACGAGCAGTACTTC	CASSLAGTSYEQYF
TRBV5-1	.	TRBJ2-7	.	TGCGCCAGCAGCTTGGGGGGCCAGTCCTACGAGCAGTACTTC	CASSLGGQSYEQYF
TRBV6-2/TRBV6-3	.	TRBJ2-2	.	TGTGCCAGCAGCCTGAGACAGGTCTGGGTCACCGGGGAGCTGTTTTTT	CASSLRQVWVTGELFF
TRBV7-9	.	TRBJ1-4	.	TGTGCCAGCAGCTGGAAGGGCGAAGCTAATGAAAAACTGTTTTTT	CASSWKGEANEKLFF
TRBV5-1	.	TRBJ2-3	TRBD2	TGCGCCAGCACTCGCAGGGAGGGAGGAACAGATACGCAGTATTTT	CASTRREGGTDTQYF
TRBV11-2	.	TRBJ1-1	TRBD1	TGTGCCAGCAGCTACAGGACAGGGGGCCTTACTGAAGCTTTCTTT	CASSYRTGGLTEAFF
TRBV5-1	.	TRBJ1-2	TRBD1	TGCGCCAGCAGCCGGCCCATCGGACAGGGCAGTTTCTATGGCTACACCTTC	CASSRPIGQGSFYGYTF
TRBV30	.	TRBJ1-3	.	TGTGCCTGGAGTGCTGCCTCGCCAGGAAACACCATATATTTT	CAWSAASPGNTIYF
TRBV2	.	TRBJ1-4	.	TGTGCCAGCAGTGAGGCGGTAGGGGGTGAAAAACTGTTTTTT	CASSEAVGGEKLFF
TRBV11-2	.	TRBJ2-1	TRBD2	TGTGCCAGCAGCTTAGGTAGCGGGGGGACACATTACAATGAGCAGTTCTTC	CASSLGSGGTHYNEQFF
TRBV6-1	.	TRBJ2-2	.	TGTGCCAGCAGTGAAGCGAGAGGGGGCGGGGAGCTGTTTTTT	CASSEARGGGELFF
TRBV4-1	once	TRBJ2-5	.	TGCGCCAGCAGCCAATCACCCCCGGTTCAGGGATATCCTCAAGAGACCCAGTACTTC	CASSQSPPVQGYPQETQYF
TRBV30	.	TRBJ1-1	TRBD1	TGTGCCTGGAGGAGACAGGGGAACACTGAAGCTTTCTTT	CAWRRQGNTEAFF
TRBV7-2	.	TRBJ2-1	.	TGTGCCAGCAGTTTAACTTTCAGCTCCTACAATGAGCAGTTCTTC	CASSLTFSSYNEQFF
TRBV9	once	TRBJ2-1	.	TGTGCCAGCACCTCCAACACAGGTTCCTACAATGAGCAGTTCTTC	CASTSNTGSYNEQFF
TRBV28	.	TRBJ2-7	.	TGTGCCAGCAAAGGGAACGAGCAGTACTTC	CASKGNEQYF
TRBV18	.	TRBJ2-6	TRBD1	TGTGCCAGCTCACCGGGCGAGGGACAGGGGGGCTCTGGGGCCAACGTCCTGACTTTC	CASSPGEGQGGSGANVLTF
TRBV19	.	TRBJ1-2	.	TGTGCCAGTAGTATAAGACGGGGGGATGGCTACACCTTC	CASSIRRGDGYTF
TRBV7-7	once	TRBJ2-3	TRBD2	TGTGCTAGCAGCTTACGTGGGGGAGGGGATACGCAGTATTTT	CASSLRGGGDTQYF
TRBV11-2	.	TRBJ2-5	.	TGTGCCAGCAGCTTACGTTTGGGGCAAGAGACCCAGTACTTC	CASSLRLGQETQYF
TRBV19	.	TRBJ1-6	.	TGTGCCAGTAGTGTAAGCAGGTCAATCAATTCACCCCTCCACTTT	CASSVSRSINSPLHF
TRBV6-2/TRBV6-3	.	TRBJ1-6	.	TGTGCCAGCAGTTACAAGGACAGATATTTAAATTCACCCCTCCACTTT	CASSYKDRYLNSPLHF
TRBV30	.	TRBJ1-5	.	TGTGCCTGGAGTGTAGGCTATAGCAATCAGCCCCAGCATTTT	CAWSVGYSNQPQHF
TRBV11-3	.	TRBJ2-2	TRBD2	TGTGCCAGCAGGTCTAGCGGGGGGACCGGGGAGCTGTTTTTT	CASRSSGGTGELFF
TRBV19	.	TRBJ1-1	.	TGTGCCAGTAGTCCCTCGGACAATTTGAACACTGAAGCTTTCTTT	CASSPSDNLNTEAFF
TRBV19	.	TRBJ1-3	.	TGTGCCTCCAATGGGGGGGCTGGAAACACCATATATTTT	CASNGGAGNTIYF
TRBV4-3	.	TRBJ1-4	.	TGCGCCAGCAGCCAAGATCCGGCACAGGGCGGTGAAAAACTGTTTTTT	CASSQDPAQGGEKLFF
TRBV5-4	once	TRBJ2-3	.	TGTGCCAGCAGCTCCACAGATACGCAGTATTTT	CASSSTDTQYF
TRBV19	.	TRBJ1-5	.	TGTGCCAGTAGTAAACAGTCCAATCAGCCCCAGCATTTT	CASSKQSNQPQHF